One sample yielded the 7 T cell receptor beta chains listed below, sequenced in a study of T cells of healthy individuals (dated by TCRdb to about 2018). Libraries were built with 5' RACE. Sequencing took place on an Illumina MiSeq. Through fastp at Q25 and MiXCR, TCRdb rebuilt clones from the public reads, retaining in-frame beta chains. Duplicate CDR3 protein sequences are folded into a single record with the most common DNA and genes. The sample table contains about 63,000 distinct CDR3 sequences; only one count was recorded for 15% to 20% of them. The biggest ten clones account for about 4.4% of the sample. The receptors shown here come from a human donor in good health.

This clonotype was seen more than once but under ten times. The V call is TRBV5-4, the J call TRBJ2-2; maybe TRBD2 (5 bases). Trimming pared 4 bases from V and 4 bases from J, leaving 8 bases between. CDR1 is SGHNT, CDR2 YYREEE, per germline (reference sequence). This CDR3 has 13 amino acids. In DNA, the CDR3 is TGTGCCAGCAGCACCACTAGCACCGGGGAGCTGTTTTTT. It yields the protein CASSTTSTGELFF.

This clonotype occurred a few times. This rearrangement joins TRBV10-3 to TRBJ2-5; 9 bases fit TRBD1. The germline gives CDR1 ENHRY, CDR2 SYGVKD. The CDR3 is made up of 15 amino acids. The junction had 8 bases not matched to a gene; V was cut back by 2 bases and J by 7 bases. As DNA, the CDR3 is TGTGCCATCAGTGAGACAGGGGGCGCGTTAGGGACCCAGTACTTC. Protein product: CAISETGGALGTQYF.

This chain joins TRBV21-1 and TRBJ1-5; the tabulated D call, TRBD1, remains unverified against the DNA. TRBV21-1 is a documented pseudogene. The CDR3 runs to 18 residues. The CDR3, as DNA: TGTGCCAGCAGCAATTCTAATTTTGTGGGGGAAAGCAATCAGCCCCAGCATTTT. The encoded protein is CASSNSNFVGESNQPQHF.

About this clonotype: One base away lies a much larger clone, so this may be a sequencing read error. This chain uses TRBV7-2 with TRBJ2-3; no firm D call. Trimming removed 1 base at V and 4 bases at J, with 12 bases between. Germline CDR1 reads SGHTA; CDR2 reads FQGNSA. The CDR3 has 15 residues. The CDR3 sequence is CASSLEGWSADTQYF. CDR3 nucleotide sequence: TGTGCCAGCAGCTTAGAGGGTTGGAGCGCAGATACGCAGTATTTT.

This clonotype was seen many times. The chain is built from TRBV7-2 and TRBJ2-1; D might be TRBD2 (7 bases). CDR1 and CDR2 (germline): SGHTA, FQGNSA. The length of the CDR3 is 15 residues. Trimming stripped 2 bases from V and 2 bases from J, with 10 bases between. In DNA, the CDR3 is TGTGCCAGCAGCTTAAAGGGGGGGACCTACAATGAGCAGTTCTTC. This encodes CASSLKGGTYNEQFF.

CDR3 bases: TGCGCCAGCAGTGCAGGGGCGTGGCAGCCCCAGCATTTT. Its protein is CASSAGAWQPQHF. J is TRBJ1-5 and V is TRBV4-3; D possibly corresponds to TRBD1 (6 bases). V lost 6 bases, J lost 7 bases, and 13 bases lay in between. The V gene's germline CDR1 is LGHNA and CDR2 YSLEER. CDR3 length: 13 amino acids.

The chain combines TRBV7-2 with TRBJ2-3; 11 positions match TRBD2. The junction had 5 bases not matched to a gene; V was cut back by 0 bases and J by 3 bases. The length of the CDR3 is 17 residues. Germline lookup yields CDR1 SGHTA and CDR2 FQGNSA. CDR3 in amino acids: CASSLAVAGGPTDTQYF. Here the CDR3 DNA reads TGTGCCAGCAGCTTAGCGGTAGCGGGAGGGCCTACAGATACGCAGTATTTT.